This entry features one T cell receptor beta chain sequence. Time point indicated: after dendritic cell vaccination, including at tumor progression/relapse. This record belongs to a study of glioma-infiltrating T cells after dendritic cell vaccination. The method was immunoSEQ multiplex PCR; TCRdb's version includes in-frame clones alone and lacks a portion of them. The sample carries some 60,000 clones, about four fifths recorded once. V lost 1 base, J lost 8 bases, and 21 bases lay in between. CDR3 size: 17 residues. The V gene's germline CDR1 is SGHTA and CDR2 FQGNSA. The chain combines TRBV7-2 with TRBJ1-3, with a weak D call TRBD1 (5 bases). Sequences were derived from blood, sampled after dendritic cell vaccination. This receptor was identified in a human donor with glioblastoma. The CDR3 spells CASSLGRGGARGDTIYF. Written as DNA, the CDR3 is TGTGCCAGCAGCTTAGGGCGCGGAGGGGCGAGAGGGGACACCATATATTTT. Full variable domain (rest looked up from reference TRBV7-2 and TRBJ1-3): GAGVSQSPSNKVTEKGKDVELRCDPISGHTALYWYRQSLGQGLEFLIYFQGNSAPDKSGLPSDRFSAERTGGSVSTLTIQRTQQEDSAVYLCASSLGRGGARGDTIYFGEGSWLTVV.